The clone carrying this T cell receptor (beta chain) was seen more than once but under ten times. This sample also contains other DNA sequences that code for the same CDR3. Libraries were prepared by immunoSEQ multiplex PCR; TCRdb keeps only in-frame clonotypes and omits some of them. This table has roughly 360,000 clones, over 65% appearing once. V was clipped by 4 bases and J by 8 bases; unmatched bases: 5. Germline CDR1 SGHDT, CDR2 YYEEEE. The CDR3 extends over 14 amino acids. This entry is derived from a study of blood T cell repertoires in COVID-19. Across the whole study: Whether acute or convalescent, the COVID-19 samples came from the United States, Italy and Spain. T cells, B-cell-depleted T cells, or PBMCs supplied cDNA or gDNA.

The chain has TRBV5-6 and TRBJ1-4; 10 nucleotides agree with TRBD1. The source is a human donor with acute or convalescent COVID-19. The donor label of this sample is uncertain. Sequencing was performed on peripheral blood. The CDR3 loop reads CASSGTGVGEKLFF. DNA for the CDR3: TGTGCCAGCAGCGGGACAGGGGTGGGCGAAAAACTGTTTTTT.